This T cell receptor (beta chain) was captured by sequencing in a study of cytomegalovirus exposure and HLA in healthy donors. General observations from the study: CMV serostatus was the sole immune exposure information available.

This clone appeared once. The antigen is undetermined. Per germline, CDR1 KGHSH and CDR2 LQKENI. With 0 bases removed from V and 3 bases from J, the gap between germline ends came to 14 bases. The CDR3 has 16 residues. PCR was performed using 60 Vbeta and 13 Jbeta primers. Sequencing used immunoSEQ multiplex PCR; TCRdb keeps in-frame clones, though not all of them. The data hold 130,000 or so clones, with over 60% observed a single time. The chain carries TRBV18 and TRBJ1-2; possible D gene TRBD1, 6 bases. This sequence originates from a female donor in good health and CMV-seronegative. The sequencing input was PBMCs. CDR3 region: CASSPPGAGDHYGYTF. The CDR3 DNA is TGTGCCAGCTCACCACCAGGGGCAGGGGACCACTATGGCTACACCTTC.